Listed below are T cell receptor beta chains from one sample, sequenced in a study of blood T cell repertoires in COVID-19. Using immunoSEQ multiplex PCR, the repertoire was profiled, and TCRdb retains in-frame clones only, with some absent. The table has 150,000 to 200,000 clones, 80% to 90% seen once. The sequencing sample was made of peripheral blood. The source is a man between 65 and 85 years old with active or convalescent COVID-19. Each CDR3 is given with its conserved first and last residue. D genes are given only for firm matches. Size is stated for part of the rows, as once, few or many counts, or as a class when the clone is expanded.

j_call	clone_size	v_call	d_call	cdr3_aa	cdr3_nt
TRBJ1-4	.	TRBV5-1	TRBD1	CASSLQGTNEKLFF	TGCGCCAGCAGCTTACAGGGGACTAATGAAAAACTGTTTTTT
TRBJ2-6	.	TRBV7-9	.	CASSSLSSGANVLTF	TGTGCCAGCAGCTCCCTTTCCTCTGGGGCCAACGTCCTGACTTTC
TRBJ2-3	.	TRBV18	.	CASSSDTADTQYF	TGTGCCAGCTCATCCGACACCGCGGATACGCAGTATTTT
TRBJ2-7	.	TRBV9	TRBD2	CASSVGSGSSYEQYF	TGTGCCAGCAGCGTAGGTAGCGGGAGCTCCTACGAGCAGTACTTC
TRBJ1-3	.	TRBV5-1	TRBD1	CASSSQTRDRGNTIYF	TGCGCCAGCAGCTCCCAAACCCGGGACAGGGGAAACACCATATATTTT
TRBJ1-2	.	TRBV28	.	CASSLSGTPNGYTF	TGTGCCAGCAGTTTATCCGGGACACCTAATGGCTACACCTTC
TRBJ2-1	.	TRBV10-3	TRBD2	CAISGGSAGDPYNEQFF	TGTGCCATCAGTGGAGGGTCAGCGGGGGACCCCTACAATGAGCAGTTCTTC
TRBJ1-5	once	TRBV28	TRBD1	CASSLPGQGGQPQHF	TGTGCCAGCAGTTTACCTGGACAGGGCGGCCAGCCCCAGCATTTT
TRBJ2-2	.	TRBV11-2	.	CASSYRDSSYGGELFF	TGTGCCAGCAGCTACCGGGACTCCTCCTACGGCGGGGAGCTGTTTTTT
TRBJ1-6	once	TRBV9	TRBD1	CASSARQGANSPLHF	TGTGCCAGCAGCGCAAGACAGGGGGCGAATTCACCCCTCCACTTT
TRBJ2-4	.	TRBV19	TRBD2	CASSIGGGAKNIQYF	TGTGCCAGTAGTATAGGGGGGGGAGCCAAAAACATTCAGTACTTC
TRBJ1-5	.	TRBV7-9	TRBD1	CASSLVADRGLDQPQHF	TGTGCCAGCAGCTTAGTAGCGGACAGGGGGCTCGATCAGCCCCAGCATTTT
TRBJ1-5	once	TRBV6-6	.	CASNPHLEGQPQHF	TGTGCCAGCAATCCCCACTTAGAGGGTCAGCCCCAGCATTTT
TRBJ1-6	.	TRBV5-6	.	CASSFGTFLTPLHF	TGTGCCAGCAGCTTCGGGACATTTTTAACACCCCTCCACTTT
TRBJ1-4	.	TRBV5-5	TRBD1	CASSGWTGSSEKLFF	TGTGCCAGCAGCGGGTGGACAGGGTCATCGGAAAAACTGTTTTTT
TRBJ1-5	.	TRBV7-9	.	CASSLDRSGNQPQHF	TGTGCCAGCAGCTTAGATCGGTCGGGCAATCAGCCCCAGCATTTT
TRBJ1-2	.	TRBV28	TRBD1	CASSLWAQGAGGYTF	TGTGCCAGCAGTTTATGGGCACAGGGGGCTGGAGGCTACACCTTC
TRBJ1-5	once	TRBV24-1	.	CATSIAGFGNQPQHF	TGTGCCACCAGCATTGCGGGGTTCGGCAATCAGCCCCAGCATTTT
TRBJ2-2	.	TRBV5-1	.	CASSSTVNTGELFF	TGCGCCAGCAGCTCGACAGTCAACACCGGGGAGCTGTTTTTT
TRBJ1-3	.	TRBV11-2	TRBD1	CASSLVSQGVTGNTIYF	TGTGCCAGCAGCCTCGTCTCCCAGGGGGTGACTGGAAACACCATATATTTT
TRBJ1-5	.	TRBV7-8	TRBD1	CASSGTVNSNQPQHF	TGTGCCAGCAGCGGGACAGTAAATAGCAATCAGCCCCAGCATTTT
TRBJ1-2	once	TRBV6-2/TRBV6-3	.	CASSYVGGYTF	TGTGCCAGCAGTTACGTCGGTGGCTACACCTTC
TRBJ2-4	.	TRBV27	TRBD1	CASWDRANIQYF	TGTGCCAGCTGGGACAGGGCAAACATTCAGTACTTC
TRBJ2-6	.	TRBV10-3	TRBD1	CAISEAQGANSSGANVLTF	TGTGCCATCAGTGAGGCACAGGGGGCGAATAGCTCTGGGGCCAACGTCCTGACTTTC
TRBJ1-4	.	TRBV7-9	.	CASSLGTVATNEKLFF	TGTGCCAGCAGCTTAGGGACAGTTGCAACTAATGAAAAACTGTTTTTT
TRBJ1-5	.	TRBV7-2	TRBD1	CASSQTGGPTQPQHF	TGTGCCAGCAGTCAGACAGGGGGACCGACTCAGCCCCAGCATTTT
TRBJ1-1	.	TRBV20-1	.	CSARYSEAFF	TGCAGTGCTAGGTACAGTGAAGCTTTCTTT
TRBJ1-4	.	TRBV20-1	.	CSASRNEKLFF	TGCAGTGCTAGCAGGAATGAAAAACTGTTTTTT
TRBJ2-1	.	TRBV10-3	.	CAISEIGGTELSEQFF	TGTGCCATCAGTGAGATAGGAGGGACAGAATTAAGTGAGCAGTTCTTC
TRBJ1-1	once	TRBV6-6	TRBD1	CASSYGRGPGTEAFF	TGTGCCAGCAGTTACGGCAGGGGGCCCGGCACTGAAGCTTTCTTT
TRBJ1-3	.	TRBV29-1	TRBD1	CSVGGGAGGNTIYF	TGCAGCGTTGGAGGGGGCGCGGGAGGAAACACCATATATTTT
TRBJ1-3	.	TRBV5-1	TRBD1	CASSLGQGAGNTIYF	TGCGCCAGCAGCTTAGGACAGGGGGCTGGAAACACCATATATTTT
TRBJ2-7	.	TRBV5-1	.	CASSLMGQTSYEQYF	TGCGCCAGCAGCTTGATGGGCCAGACCTCCTACGAGCAGTACTTC
TRBJ1-4	.	TRBV27	TRBD1	CASSPRDRSNEKLFF	TGTGCCAGCAGTCCACGGGACAGATCTAATGAAAAACTGTTTTTT
TRBJ1-2	.	TRBV5-6	.	CASSLPQTNGYTF	TGTGCCAGCAGCTTGCCACAGACGAATGGCTACACCTTC
TRBJ1-2	.	TRBV29-1	.	CSVALSGAKNYGYTF	TGCAGCGTTGCCCTCTCAGGGGCAAAGAACTATGGCTACACCTTC
TRBJ2-6	.	TRBV7-2	.	CASPDRSSGANVLTF	TGTGCCAGCCCCGACAGGTCCTCTGGGGCCAACGTCCTGACTTTC
TRBJ1-1	.	TRBV7-9	TRBD1	CASSPGGQGNTEAFF	TGTGCCAGCAGCCCAGGAGGACAGGGGAACACTGAAGCTTTCTTT
TRBJ1-3	.	TRBV7-9	.	CASSLAWGPGNTIYF	TGTGCCAGCAGCTTAGCCTGGGGGCCTGGAAACACCATATATTTT
TRBJ1-1	.	TRBV2	TRBD1	CASSTQGSTEAFF	TGTGCCAGCAGTACACAGGGGTCCACTGAAGCTTTCTTT
TRBJ2-1	.	TRBV6-2/TRBV6-3	TRBD2	CASSYSGGSSYNEQFF	TGTGCCAGCAGTTACTCGGGGGGGAGCTCCTACAATGAGCAGTTCTTC
TRBJ1-5	.	TRBV2	TRBD1	CASSATGNQPQHF	TGTGCCAGCAGCGCGACAGGGAATCAGCCCCAGCATTTT